This T cell receptor (beta chain) came from a study of Ad26.COV2.S vaccination and SARS-CoV-2 variants. Study context: The donor was enrolled in the Ad26.COV2.S arm of the COV1001 trial. Recipients of Ad26.COV2.S got it intramuscularly, once or twice 56 days apart. Overall study results and limits: Higher spike-specific TCR breadth was found in vaccine recipients than in placebo recipients. It was found that vaccine and placebo recipients had similar non-spike TCR breadth.

Method: immunoSEQ multiplex PCR; TCRdb's copy keeps in-frame clones and lacks some. The repertoire holds around 370,000 clones, 70% to 90% seen once, with 3% to 4% in the top ten. The treatment denotes: roughly 19 received Ad26.COV2.S at low or high dose, single or two shots; 5 received placebo; per-sample allocation not given. Each sample was drawn 63 days after the first injection (of vaccine or placebo). This clone was detected only once. Its cognate antigen is unknown. This CDR3 has 13 residues. The ends were cut back, 9 bases at V and 3 bases at J, with 12 bases in the middle. In germline, CDR1 is KGHDR, CDR2 SFDVKD.

The source was peripheral blood, collected in a trial of Ad26.COV2.S vaccine versus placebo. J is TRBJ2-3 and V is TRBV24-1; weak D call: TRBD2 (6 bases). The clonotype comes from a person between 18 and 65 years old who received the Ad26.COV2.S COVID-19 vaccine or a placebo. The chain's CDR3 is CATAAGRTDTQYF. The DNA for the CDR3 is TGTGCCACCGCGGCAGGGAGGACAGATACGCAGTATTTT.